Here is one T cell receptor (beta chain) with its context. The antigen is not known. The sample comes from a study of T cell responses to AZD1222 COVID-19 vaccine. Germline CDR1 is MNHEY and CDR2 is SVGAGI. Trimming took off 2 bases at V and 2 bases at J, with 13 bases between the two ends. This CDR3 spans 15 amino acids. Assay: immunoSEQ multiplex PCR; the TCRdb copy retains only in-frame clones and omits some. The sample yields 150,000 or so clones, of which the top ten take up about 2.2%. Findings and caveats of the study: AZD1222 recipients seropositive at baseline numbered only five to seven. The CD4 TCRs associated with vaccination extended across spike and predominated at 160-218 and 743-854. Nearly half of spike-specific TCRs reportedly go after variant regions that carry no mutations. Spike-specific TCRs gained breadth and depth after people received two AZD1222 doses.

The sequence was obtained from an adult in good health. Sequenced sample: peripheral blood. This sequence joins TRBV6-5 and TRBJ2-7, with TRBD1 as a possible D gene (5 bases). DNA of the CDR3: TGTGCCAGCAGTTACGACAGAACCCCCACCTACGAGCAGTACTTC. Protein sequence: CASSYDRTPTYEQYF.